The clone carrying this T cell receptor beta chain was seen only a few times. Its antigen remains unidentified. V dropped 4 bases and J dropped 0 bases, with 6 bases sitting between them. CDR3 length equals 14 residues. Germline CDR1 reads SNHLY; CDR2 reads FYNNEI. The data derive from a study of identical twins. Regarding the study as a whole: Analyses of zero insertions could, in part, be confounded by invariant MAIT and iNKT cells. Cross-sectional statistics underpinned the conclusions; the same donors were not followed. Models underestimated how often monozygotic twins shared out-of-frame TCR alpha.

TCRdb redid the calling of the 5' RACE reads with MiXCR, one entry per CDR3 protein. This repertoire shows some 460,000 distinct CDR3 sequences, more than 13% found once; its top ten account for 0.5% to 0.65%. The same data also went into a second study, on yellow fever vaccine responses in identical twins. That paper adds: It has been reported that, in twins, the vaccine T cell response seemed partly convergent and partly personalized.

Sequencing used CD4+ T cells sorted from blood. The V gene is TRBV2, the J gene TRBJ2-2; D is uncertain. The receptor comes from a woman between 18 and 30 years old in good health. CDR3 protein: CASSVDSNTGELFF. Written as DNA, the CDR3 is TGTGCCAGCAGTGTCGACTCGAACACCGGGGAGCTGTTTTTT.